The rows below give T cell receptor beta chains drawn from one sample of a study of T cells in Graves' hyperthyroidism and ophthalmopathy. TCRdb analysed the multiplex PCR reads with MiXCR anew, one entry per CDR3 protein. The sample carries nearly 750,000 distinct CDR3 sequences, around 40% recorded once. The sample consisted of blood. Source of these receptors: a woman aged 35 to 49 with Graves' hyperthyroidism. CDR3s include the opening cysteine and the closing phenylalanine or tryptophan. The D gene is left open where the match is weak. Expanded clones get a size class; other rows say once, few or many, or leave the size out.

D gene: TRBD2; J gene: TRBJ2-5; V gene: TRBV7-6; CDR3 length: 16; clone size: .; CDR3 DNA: TGTGCCAGCAGCCCCTGGACTAGCGGGGCCCAAGAGACCCGGTACTTC; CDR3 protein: CASSPWTSGAQETRYF
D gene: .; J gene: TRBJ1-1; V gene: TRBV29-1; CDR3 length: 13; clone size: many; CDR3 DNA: TGCAGCGGAGGGCATGGGCGGTACACTGAAGCTTTCTTT; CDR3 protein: CSGGHGRYTEAFF
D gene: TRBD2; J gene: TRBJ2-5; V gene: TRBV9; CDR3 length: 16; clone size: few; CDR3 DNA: TGTGCCAGCAGCGTAGGGATTGGACTAGCGGGTGAGACCCAGTACTTC; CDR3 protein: CASSVGIGLAGETQYF
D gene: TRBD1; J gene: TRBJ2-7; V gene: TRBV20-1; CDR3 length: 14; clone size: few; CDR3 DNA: TGCAGTGCTACCCCCGGGACAGGGGAGGACGAGCAGTACTTC; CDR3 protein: CSATPGTGEDEQYF
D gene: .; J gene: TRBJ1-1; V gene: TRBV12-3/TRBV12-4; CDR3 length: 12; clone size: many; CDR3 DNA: TGTGCCAGCAGTTTAATTGCGGGGAGCGCTTTCTTT; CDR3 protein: CASSLIAGSAFF
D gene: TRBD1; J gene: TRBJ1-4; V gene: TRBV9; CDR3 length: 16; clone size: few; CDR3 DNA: TGTGCCAGCAGCCCCCGCGCGGGACAGGGGCATGAAAAACTGTTTTTT; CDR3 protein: CASSPRAGQGHEKLFF
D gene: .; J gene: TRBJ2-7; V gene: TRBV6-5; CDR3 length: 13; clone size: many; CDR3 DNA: TGTGCCAGCAGTTCCCCTTCTAGCCGGGAGCAGTACTTC; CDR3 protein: CASSSPSSREQYF
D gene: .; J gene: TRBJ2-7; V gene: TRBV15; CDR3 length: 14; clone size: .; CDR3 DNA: TGTGCCACCAGCAGCGTTGGAGATACCTACGAGCAGTACTTC; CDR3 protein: CATSSVGDTYEQYF
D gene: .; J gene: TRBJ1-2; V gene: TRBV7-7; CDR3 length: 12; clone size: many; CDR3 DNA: TGTGCTAGCAGCTTAGTTAGCTATGGCTACACCTTC; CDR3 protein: CASSLVSYGYTF
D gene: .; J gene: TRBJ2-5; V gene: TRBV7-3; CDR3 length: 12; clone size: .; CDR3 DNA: TGTGCCAGCAGTGACGGTACAGAGACCCAGTACTTC; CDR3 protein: CASSDGTETQYF
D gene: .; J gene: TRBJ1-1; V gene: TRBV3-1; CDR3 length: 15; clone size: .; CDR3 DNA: TGTGCCAGCAGCCAAGTCATGGCGGGGAAGGCTGAAGCTTTCTTT; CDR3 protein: CASSQVMAGKAEAFF
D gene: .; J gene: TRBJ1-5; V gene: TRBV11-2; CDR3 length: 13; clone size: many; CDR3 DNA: TGTGCCAGCAGCTTAGATAAGGGAGCAGCCCAGCATTTT; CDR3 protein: CASSLDKGAAQHF